This TCR beta chain was obtained from a study of CD4 T cells in relation to SARS-CoV-2 and coronaviruses. Before the COVID-19 pandemic, during about 2010-2019, CD4+ T cells were taken from unexposed donors. The cells were cultured for around ten days before CD4+ T cells were isolated. Clones were read by immunoSEQ multiplex PCR, and TCRdb kept only the in-frame ones, dropping some. The sample holds roughly 30,000 clones, about 80% seen once. This clone was observed a single time. The antigen is undetermined. Trimming removed 3 bases from V and 3 bases from J, with 16 bases in between. The germline V gene encodes CDR1 SGDLS and CDR2 YYNGEE. The CDR3 runs 15 residues.

Sequenced: CD4+ T cells from PBMCs, cultured in vitro. The chain combines TRBV9 with TRBJ2-7; possibly TRBD1 for D (6 bases). The TCR comes from a human donor in good health. The chain's CDR3 is CASSATPGHNYEQYF. The DNA for the CDR3 is TGTGCCAGCAGCGCTACACCGGGACACAACTACGAGCAGTACTTC.